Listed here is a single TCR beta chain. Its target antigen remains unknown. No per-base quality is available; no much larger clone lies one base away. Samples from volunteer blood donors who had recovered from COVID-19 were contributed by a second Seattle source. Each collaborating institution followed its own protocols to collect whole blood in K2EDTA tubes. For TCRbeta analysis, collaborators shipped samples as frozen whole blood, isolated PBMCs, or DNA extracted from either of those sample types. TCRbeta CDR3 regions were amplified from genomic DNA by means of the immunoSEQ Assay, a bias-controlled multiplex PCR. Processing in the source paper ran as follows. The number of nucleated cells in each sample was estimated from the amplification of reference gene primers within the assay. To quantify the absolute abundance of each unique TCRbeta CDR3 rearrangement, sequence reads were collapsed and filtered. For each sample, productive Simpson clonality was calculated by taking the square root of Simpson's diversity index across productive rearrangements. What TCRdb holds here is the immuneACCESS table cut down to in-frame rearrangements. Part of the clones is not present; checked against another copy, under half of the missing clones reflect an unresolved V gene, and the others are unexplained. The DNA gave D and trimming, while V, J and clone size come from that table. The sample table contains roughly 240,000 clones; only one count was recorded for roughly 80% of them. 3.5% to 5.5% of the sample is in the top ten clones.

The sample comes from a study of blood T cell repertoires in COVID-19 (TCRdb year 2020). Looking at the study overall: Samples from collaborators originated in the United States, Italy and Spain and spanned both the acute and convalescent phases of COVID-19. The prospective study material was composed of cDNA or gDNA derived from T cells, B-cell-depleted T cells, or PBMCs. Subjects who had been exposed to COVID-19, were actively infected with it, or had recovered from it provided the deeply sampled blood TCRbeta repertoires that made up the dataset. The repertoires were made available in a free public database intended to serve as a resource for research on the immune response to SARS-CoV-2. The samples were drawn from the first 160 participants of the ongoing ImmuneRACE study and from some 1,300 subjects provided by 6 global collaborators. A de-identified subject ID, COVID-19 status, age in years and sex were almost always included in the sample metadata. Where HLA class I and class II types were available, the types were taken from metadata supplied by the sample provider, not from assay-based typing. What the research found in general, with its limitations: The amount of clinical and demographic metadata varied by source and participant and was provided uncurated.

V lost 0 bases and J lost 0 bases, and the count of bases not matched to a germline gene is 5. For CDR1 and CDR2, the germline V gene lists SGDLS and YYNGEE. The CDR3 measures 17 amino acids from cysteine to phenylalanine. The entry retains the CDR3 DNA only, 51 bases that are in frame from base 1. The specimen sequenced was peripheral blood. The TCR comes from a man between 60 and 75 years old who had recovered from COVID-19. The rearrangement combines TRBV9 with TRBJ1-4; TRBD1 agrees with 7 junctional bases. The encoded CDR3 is CASSVGAGQATNEKLFF. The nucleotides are TGTGCCAGCAGCGTAGGGGCAGGACAGGCAACTAATGAAAAACTGTTTTTT.